This section outlines one TCR beta chain sequence together with its context. Antigen specificity is unknown. This specimen belongs to a study of shared clonotypes between healthy human individuals. Study conclusions and caveats: Estimated richness was generally greater in naive than memory subsets. Among non-shared clonotypes, generation probabilities were lower than among those shared by all four donors.

CDR3 size: 16 residues. After removal of 0 bases from V and 3 bases from J, the junction contained 3 bases not matched to a gene. Germline V CDR1 and CDR2: MNHEY, SVGAGI. CD8 cells regarded as naive lacked CD45RO, were positively chosen for CCR7, and omitted terminally differentiated effector memory CD45RA+ cells. The donors, healthy adults who were HIV-negative, had experienced no recent acute infections or vaccinations. Replicate PCRs from sorted subsets contained 200 ng DNA, which is 31,000 or so T cell genomes. Sequenced by immunoSEQ multiplex PCR; TCRdb stores in-frame clones only, minus some. The repertoire holds about 750,000 clones, with about 92% as singletons.

The J gene is TRBJ2-3, the V gene TRBV6-5, with 10 bases lining up with TRBD2. Source material: naive CD8+ T cells sorted from blood. This TCR derives from a man aged 25 to 40 in good health. The CDR3 bases are TGTGCCAGCAGTTACTCGGGACTAGCGATAACAGATACGCAGTATTTT. The encoded protein is CASSYSGLAITDTQYF.